This TCR beta chain was documented in a study of technical replicates of blood from four donors. The CDR3 is 15 amino acids. The J segment lost 4 bases and the V segment lost 3 bases, leaving 6 bases of the junction unmatched. Germline V gene sequence: CDR1 SGHNT, CDR2 YYREEE (reference sequence). The protocol was immunoSEQ multiplex PCR, while the TCRdb copy is restricted to in-frame clones and leaves out a portion. This sample has some 70,000 clones; 95% to 97% occur once, and the top ten carry about 0.28%. This clonotype was obtained from a human donor in good health. The source material was T cells isolated from PBMCs. The rearrangement uses TRBV5-4 and TRBJ2-1, with 8 bases that match TRBD2. The CDR3 DNA follows: TGTGCCAGCAGCTCCACTAGCGGACCATACAATGAGCAGTTCTTC. Residues: CASSSTSGPYNEQFF.